A single sample gave rise to the 17 T cell receptor beta chains below, sequenced in a study of shared clonotypes between healthy human individuals. Assay used: immunoSEQ multiplex PCR; TCRdb lists only in-frame clones, some missing. The repertoire holds more than 2 million clones, with nearly 97% as singletons. Sequencing used naive CD4+ T cells sorted from blood. Subset here: CD45RA+ positively selected. The receptors were sampled from a man younger than 30 in good health.

This chain uses TRBV5-1 with TRBJ2-3, with TRBD2 matching over 10 bases. This CDR3 spans 15 amino acids. CDR1 is SGHRS and CDR2 is YFSETQ in the germline V gene. V was pared by 6 bases and J by 2 bases, with 6 bases of the junction left unmatched. CDR3 sequence reads: CASMASGGPTDTQYF. The CDR3 bases are TGCGCCAGCATGGCTAGCGGGGGCCCCACAGATACGCAGTATTTT.

The V gene is TRBV28, the J gene TRBJ2-7; D possibly matches TRBD1 or TRBD2 (5 bases each). The CDR3 runs to 14 residues. Germline V gives CDR1 MDHEN, CDR2 SYDVKM. Trimming left V 5 bases short and J 0 bases short, with 11 bases between. The CDR3 here is CASSQPGPSYEQYF. As DNA, the CDR3 is TGTGCCAGCAGTCAACCGGGACCCTCCTACGAGCAGTACTTC.

The V and J genes are TRBV28 and TRBJ1-2, with D perhaps matching TRBD1 (5 bases). This CDR3 contains 15 residues. Germline loops: CDR1 MDHEN, CDR2 SYDVKM. Trimming took 2 bases from V and 5 from J, leaving 15 bases between them. CDR3 sequence: CASSLVGTFEYGYTF. As DNA, the CDR3 is TGTGCCAGCAGTTTAGTCGGGACCTTCGAGTATGGCTACACCTTC.

Comments on this clone: The same CDR3 can be traced to other DNA sequences in this sample. V and J are TRBV5-1 and TRBJ2-3; 7 nucleotides match TRBD2. There are 14 residues in the CDR3. From germline, CDR1 is SGHRS and CDR2 YFSETQ. J gave up 3 bases and V 3 bases, and 4 bases lay outside the gene matches. The CDR3 DNA reads as TGCGCCAGCAGCTGGGGAGGGCGAACAGATACGCAGTATTTT. Amino acids: CASSWGGRTDTQYF.

This chain connects TRBV5-1 to TRBJ2-7; 9 bases are shared with TRBD1. The V gene end was trimmed by 2 bases and the J gene end by 5 bases; junction bases not matched to a gene: 8. The CDR3 extends over 15 amino acids. Germline values: CDR1 SGHRS, CDR2 YFSETQ. CDR3 in DNA: TGCGCCAGCAGCTTACTGGGACAGGGTCTCCACGAGCAGTACTTC. As protein: CASSLLGQGLHEQYF.

The chain employs TRBV5-1 and TRBJ2-3, with a possible D match to TRBD1 (6 bases). The CDR3 loop spans 16 amino acids. V was clipped by 1 base and J by 1 base, with 13 bases between them. The germline V gene encodes CDR1 SGHRS and CDR2 YFSETQ. CDR3: CASSLTGGGGTDTQYF. Written as DNA, the CDR3 is TGCGCCAGCAGCTTGACTGGGGGCGGTGGCACAGATACGCAGTATTTT.

The rearrangement joins TRBV28 to TRBJ1-1; possibly TRBD1 for D (6 bases). Trimming removed 5 bases at V and 4 bases at J, with 17 bases between. This CDR3 comprises 15 residues. Germline loops: CDR1 MDHEN, CDR2 SYDVKM. CDR3 sequence: CASSRTVRGGTEAFF. DNA for the CDR3: TGTGCCAGCAGTCGGACCGTCAGGGGAGGCACTGAAGCTTTCTTT.

The gene calls are TRBV9 and TRBJ2-3; 8 bases line up with TRBD2. The CDR3 totals 17 residues. The germline V gene has CDR1 SGDLS and CDR2 YYNGEE. V shed 0 bases and J 4 bases; nucleotides not matched to a gene: 10. The CDR3 DNA follows: TGTGCCAGCAGCGTAGGGGGTACTAGCGGAGCCTCAGATACGCAGTATTTT. It is translated as CASSVGGTSGASDTQYF.

The CDR3 sequence: CSVGGTGMNTGELFF. DNA for the CDR3: TGCAGCGTTGGAGGGACAGGGATGAACACCGGGGAGCTGTTTTTT. The chain links TRBV29-1 to TRBJ2-2; 9 nucleotides line up with TRBD1. The ends lost 4 bases at V and 1 base at J; junction bases unmatched: 4. The germline V gene encodes CDR1 SQVTM and CDR2 ANQGSEA. This CDR3 has 15 residues.

V usage is TRBV27 and J usage is TRBJ2-5, with D tentatively TRBD1 (6 bases). The CDR3 loop spans 14 amino acids. CDR1 MNHEY and CDR2 SMNVEV come from the germline V gene (reference sequence). V was clipped by 6 bases and J by 5 bases, with 16 bases between them. The DNA of the CDR3 is TGTGCCAGCAGCTTACACAGGGTTGCGGAGACCCAGTACTTC. It codes for CASSLHRVAETQYF.

A single count supports this clone. Other DNA sequences in the same sample also yield this CDR3. V is TRBV11-3 and J is TRBJ2-7; D is unclear. Germline lookup yields CDR1 SGHNT and CDR2 YENEEA. V was clipped by 0 bases and J by 5 bases, with 5 bases between them. CDR3 length: 12 amino acids. The CDR3 region is CASSLDRNEQYF. CDR3 DNA sequence: TGTGCCAGCAGCTTAGACCGGAACGAGCAGTACTTC.

A single count supports this clone. The chain is built from TRBV7-2 and TRBJ2-7; 8 positions match TRBD2. Per the germline V gene, CDR1 is SGHTA and CDR2 is FQGNSA. After removal of 3 bases from V and 3 bases from J, the junction contained 10 bases not matched to a gene. This CDR3 has 16 amino acids. The CDR3 nucleotides read TGTGCCAGCAGCTTGAGTCGGGGTAGCGGGATCTACGAGCAGTACTTC. Its translation: CASSLSRGSGIYEQYF.

The chain's CDR3 is CASRQTGGDNGYTF. The CDR3 DNA sequence: TGCGCCAGCAGACAGACAGGGGGCGATAATGGCTACACCTTC. The V call is TRBV5-1, the J call TRBJ1-2, with 10 bases that match TRBD1. The CDR3 loop spans 14 amino acids. Per the germline V gene, CDR1 is SGHRS and CDR2 is YFSETQ. Unmatched junction bases numbered 7, after V lost 5 bases and J lost 6 bases. Full variable domain (rest looked up from reference TRBV5-1 and TRBJ1-2): KAGVTQTPRYLIKTRGQQVTLSCSPISGHRSVSWYQQTPGQGLQFLFEYFSETQRNKGNFPGRFSGRQFSNSRSEMNVSTLELGDSALYLCASRQTGGDNGYTFGSGTRLTVV.

V and J are TRBV6-1 and TRBJ2-2; 8 bases map to TRBD1. This CDR3 region has 15 residues. The junction had 5 bases not matched to a gene; V was cut back by 2 bases and J by 6 bases. Germline lookup yields CDR1 MNHNS and CDR2 SASEGT. The CDR3 loop reads CASSEQGQGAGELFF. CDR3 bases: TGTGCCAGCAGTGAACAAGGACAGGGTGCCGGGGAGCTGTTTTTT.

The V call is TRBV5-1, the J call TRBJ2-5; D might be TRBD2 (6 bases). Germline CDR1 is SGHRS and CDR2 is YFSETQ. V was cut by 4 bases and J by 4 bases, with 17 bases left in between. The length of the CDR3 is 15 residues. CDR3 DNA: TGCGCCAGCAGCATTAGCGGCGGAGGGCCAGAGACCCAGTACTTC. It translates to CASSISGGGPETQYF.

The chain has TRBV7-8 and TRBJ2-7, with a tentative D call TRBD1 (5 bases). Germline CDR1 SGHVS, CDR2 FQNEAQ. This CDR3 contains 16 residues. The V and J ends lost 5 bases and 2 bases respectively, with 19 bases between them. In DNA, the CDR3 is TGTGCCAGCAGCCCACGCGACAGAGTCAAAGCCTACGAGCAGTACTTC. Translating it yields CASSPRDRVKAYEQYF.

This clone was found once. The chain recombines TRBV2 with TRBJ2-5; TRBD1 agrees at 8 bases. With V trimmed by 6 bases and J by 5 bases, 8 bases remained unmatched. The CDR3 sequence is 14 residues long. Germline CDR1 and CDR2: SNHLY and FYNNEI. This CDR3 is CASSLQGARETQYF. CDR3 DNA: TGTGCCAGCAGCCTCCAGGGGGCGCGGGAGACCCAGTACTTC.